This TCR beta chain was retrieved from a study of blood T cells in healthy people across ages. It was with a sample-barcoded 5' primer and a J-beta primer mix that a second PCR of roughly 7 to 12 cycles was run. Researchers report that a template-switch adaptor with 12 random nucleotides tagged each cDNA molecule. Each CDR3 protein is one row after TCRdb ran MiXCR on the 5' RACE reads. Found here are 760,000 or so distinct CDR3 sequences, more than 20% of them singletons; the top ten hold roughly a tenth. Every donor provided roughly 10 milliliters of peripheral blood. This clonotype has at least ten counts. Germline assignment: CDR1 LNHDA and CDR2 SQIVND (reference sequence). Trimming pared 4 bases from V and 4 bases from J, leaving 14 bases between. The CDR3 runs 16 residues. The sample was also reused in another study, on T cells of mothers and their children.

Material for sequencing was blood. The J gene is TRBJ2-6, the V gene TRBV19, with D tentatively TRBD2 (5 bases). The clonotype comes from a boy between 10 and 17 years old in good health. The CDR3 loop reads CASSNGDPVGANVLTF. The CDR3 region has the DNA TGTGCCAGTAGTAACGGGGATCCGGTCGGGGCCAACGTCCTGACTTTC.